The 22 T cell receptor beta chains below all came from one sample that was sequenced in a study of shared clonotypes between healthy human individuals (dated by TCRdb to the early 2020s). Library preparation was by the immunoSEQ multiplex PCR assay. TCRdb retrieved this table from immuneACCESS and kept in-frame rearrangements only. Not all clones are present; in checked studies, unresolved V genes account for under half, and no reason is known for the remainder. The sample data list 2 million to 2.5 million clones, and more than 85% of these were observed just once. 0.36% of the sample comes from the top ten. Source material: naive CD4+ T cells from PBMCs. This sample's cell subset or site label indicates: CD45RA+ positively selected. The receptor source for this set is a man younger than 30 in good health. Some clones in this sample may be carry-over from other donors' samples.

This sequence joins TRBV5-1 and TRBJ2-2, with TRBD1 matching 11 bases. V was pared by 4 bases and J by 4 bases, with 6 bases of the junction left unmatched. Germline V lookup: CDR1 SGHRS, CDR2 YFSETQ. The CDR3 sequence is 16 residues long. The DNA for the CDR3 is TGCGCCAGCAGCACACCCGGGACAGGGGGCACCGGGGAGCTGTTTTTT. Amino acid sequence: CASSTPGTGGTGELFF. Based on the CDR3 plus reference TRBV5-1 and TRBJ2-2, the full variable domain is KAGVTQTPRYLIKTRGQQVTLSCSPISGHRSVSWYQQTPGQGLQFLFEYFSETQRNKGNFPGRFSGRQFSNSRSEMNVSTLELGDSALYLCASSTPGTGGTGELFFGEGSRLTVL.

This clone occurred once. This rearrangement joins TRBV6-1 to TRBJ2-7, with D unclear. V lost 2 bases and J lost 3, with 11 bases in between. This CDR3 is 14 amino acids long. CDR1 is MNHNS, CDR2 SASEGT, per germline. CDR3 DNA: TGTGCCAGCAGTGAAAGAGGACCGGTCTACGAGCAGTACTTC. It translates to CASSERGPVYEQYF.

As concerns this clone: Other DNA sequences in the sample encode the same CDR3. This chain connects TRBV5-4 to TRBJ1-2; D remains unclear. V lost 5 bases to trimming and J lost 8 bases, with 10 bases between them. Germline assignment: CDR1 SGHNT and CDR2 YYREEE (reference sequence). The CDR3 covers 11 residues. The CDR3 region has the DNA TGTGCCAGCAGTCGAGATCGCGGCTACACCTTC. Translated, it gives CASSRDRGYTF.

The V gene is TRBV13, the J gene TRBJ1-1; 7 bases agree with TRBD1. The CDR3 loop spans 13 amino acids. After removal of 5 bases from V and 11 bases from J, the junction contained 11 bases not matched to a gene. In germline, CDR1 is PRHDT, CDR2 FYEKMQ (reference sequence). The CDR3 bases are TGTGCCAGCAGCCCACAGGGGTGGCAAAAGGCTTTCTTT. Encoded protein: CASSPQGWQKAFF.

This chain links TRBV6-1 with TRBJ2-5; D ambiguous. Per the germline V gene, CDR1 is MNHNS and CDR2 is SASEGT. This CDR3 contains 13 residues. Trimming took 1 base from V and 2 from J, leaving 5 bases between them. CDR3 loop: CASSEVVQETQYF. DNA for the CDR3: TGTGCCAGCAGTGAAGTTGTGCAAGAGACCCAGTACTTC.

The chain employs TRBV28 and TRBJ1-5, with 7 nucleotides matching TRBD1. The germline gives CDR1 MDHEN, CDR2 SYDVKM. V lost 6 bases and J lost 6; bases outside the gene matches: 5. The CDR3 has 13 amino acids. The CDR3 DNA follows: TGTGCCAGCAGGACAGGGTCCGGTCAGCCCCAGCATTTT. Encoded protein: CASRTGSGQPQHF.

The V call is TRBV7-3, the J call TRBJ2-6; TRBD2 matches at 7 bases. Germline V lookup: CDR1 SGHTA, CDR2 FQGTGA. The CDR3 contains 18 residues. Losses at the gene ends were 5 bases for V and 0 bases for J; bases not matched to a gene: 10. The CDR3 here is CASSPRGGSSSGANVLTF. The DNA for the CDR3 is TGTGCCAGCAGCCCTAGGGGAGGGTCGAGCTCTGGGGCCAACGTCCTGACTTTC.

This chain links TRBV7-3 with TRBJ2-3; 7 nucleotides agree with TRBD2. Trimming at V came to 7 bases and at J to 0 bases, leaving 7 bases not matched to a gene. Per the germline V gene, CDR1 is SGHTA and CDR2 is FQGTGA. This CDR3 is built from 15 residues. The CDR3 DNA follows: TGTGCCAGCACCGCCGGGCGGGGGAGCACAGATACGCAGTATTTT. It is translated as CASTAGRGSTDTQYF.

The V and J genes are TRBV28 and TRBJ2-5; no clear D gene. V lost 6 bases to trimming and J lost 5 bases, with 10 bases between them. CDR1 and CDR2 (germline): MDHEN, SYDVKM. This CDR3 is built from 12 residues. CDR3 loop: CASRAHGETQYF. CDR3 in DNA: TGTGCCAGCAGGGCCCATGGGGAGACCCAGTACTTC.

In regard to this clone: In the same sample, other DNA sequences code for this CDR3. V is TRBV9 and J is TRBJ2-2, with 12 bases lining up with TRBD2. The CDR3 loop spans 16 amino acids. Germline lookup yields CDR1 SGDLS and CDR2 YYNGEE. V gave up 0 bases and J gave up 6 bases; unmatched junction bases: 3. In DNA form, the CDR3 reads TGTGCCAGCAGCGTAGGACTAGCGGGAGCCCCCGGGGAGCTGTTTTTT. Translated, it gives CASSVGLAGAPGELFF.

The chain employs TRBV19 and TRBJ2-3; 7 bases line up with TRBD1. Germline V gives CDR1 LNHDA, CDR2 SQIVND (reference sequence). The CDR3 is 15 amino acids. V was clipped by 3 bases and J by 4 bases; unmatched bases: 7. This CDR3 reads CASSIDRVYPDTQYF. The CDR3 coding sequence is TGTGCCAGTAGTATCGACAGGGTGTACCCAGATACGCAGTATTTT.

This chain links TRBV29-1 with TRBJ2-2; 11 positions agree with TRBD2. The length of the CDR3 is 18 residues. In germline, CDR1 is SQVTM, CDR2 ANQGSEA. The V gene end was trimmed by 7 bases and the J gene end by 4 bases; junction bases not matched to a gene: 17. The CDR3 is CSALPEVAGGLGTGELFF. The CDR3 bases are TGCAGCGCCCTACCGGAGGTAGCGGGAGGGCTGGGCACCGGGGAGCTGTTTTTT.

The V and J genes are TRBV11-2 and TRBJ2-7; TRBD1 matches at 10 bases. CDR1 and CDR2 (germline): SGHAT, FQNNGV. The CDR3 is 16 amino acids. V gave up 4 bases and J gave up 2 bases; unmatched junction bases: 8. The CDR3 reads CASSSLRTGGTYEQYF. DNA of the CDR3: TGTGCCAGCAGCTCGTTGAGGACAGGGGGAACCTACGAGCAGTACTTC.

This rearrangement joins TRBV28 to TRBJ2-7; maybe TRBD2 (6 bases). Germline lookup yields CDR1 MDHEN and CDR2 SYDVKM. Trimming left V 0 bases short and J 5 bases short, with 11 bases between. This CDR3 contains 14 residues. The CDR3 DNA sequence: TGTGCCAGCAGTTTATGGCGGGGTTCGGACGAGCAGTACTTC. Its protein product is CASSLWRGSDEQYF.

The V gene is TRBV4-1, the J gene TRBJ2-7; TRBD1 matches at 7 bases. J gave up 2 bases and V 5 bases, and 15 bases lay outside the gene matches. This CDR3 has 17 residues. Germline CDR1 and CDR2: MGHRA and YSYEKL. The CDR3 bases are TGCGCCAGCAGCTCTTCCGATCAGGGGGATTCTCCCTACGAGCAGTACTTC. Translated, it gives CASSSSDQGDSPYEQYF.

Here the CDR3 DNA reads TGTGCCAGCAGTGAACGGCCTAGTAGTAAGGATGAGCAGTTCTTC. Residues: CASSERPSSKDEQFF. The chain has TRBV25-1 and TRBJ2-1; no reliable D call. Trimming took 2 bases from V and 8 from J, leaving 16 bases between them. CDR1 is MGHDK and CDR2 is SYGVNS in the germline V gene. This CDR3 comprises 15 residues.

The count of this clone is one. This chain joins TRBV29-1 and TRBJ2-1; D remains unclear. Trimming removed 3 bases from V and 7 bases from J, with 13 bases in between. Germline V gives CDR1 SQVTM, CDR2 ANQGSEA. The CDR3 sequence is 13 residues long. CDR3 in amino acids: CSVDTHRYNEQFF. The CDR3 coding sequence is TGCAGCGTTGATACACATCGGTATAATGAGCAGTTCTTC.

The rearrangement uses TRBV11-2 and TRBJ1-1; D unclear. This CDR3 contains 15 residues. Germline V gives CDR1 SGHAT, CDR2 FQNNGV. V lost 6 bases and J 1 base, leaving 15 bases between the germline ends. The CDR3 here is CASSLDGNSNTEAFF. The DNA of the CDR3 is TGTGCCAGCAGTCTCGACGGAAACTCGAACACTGAAGCTTTCTTT.

This chain uses TRBV7-9 with TRBJ2-1, with TRBD1 matching 8 bases. Germline CDR1 is SEHNR and CDR2 is FQNEAQ (reference sequence). J lost 4 bases, V lost 7 bases, and 9 bases had no gene match. The length of the CDR3 is 15 residues. The CDR3 loop is CASNKPGQAYNEQFF. CDR3 DNA sequence: TGTGCCAGCAATAAACCGGGACAGGCGTACAATGAGCAGTTCTTC.

The chain carries TRBV27 and TRBJ2-5; D gene uncertain. The V end was cut by 4 bases, the J end by 5 bases, with 8 bases between. There are 12 residues in the CDR3. Germline CDR1 reads MNHEY; CDR2 reads SMNVEV (reference sequence). CDR3 residues: CASSSSVETQYF. CDR3 nucleotide sequence: TGTGCCAGCAGTTCGTCGGTCGAGACCCAGTACTTC.

V usage is TRBV13 and J usage is TRBJ2-1; the match to TRBD2 covers 9 bases. Looked up from germline, CDR1 is PRHDT and CDR2 is FYEKMQ (reference sequence). The CDR3 has 18 amino acids. The junction had 18 bases not matched to a gene; V was cut back by 7 bases and J by 5 bases. The CDR3 nucleotides read TGTGCCAGCACCCTGAGCTCACAAAAGCGGGAGGCACACAATGAGCAGTTCTTC. Translating it yields CASTLSSQKREAHNEQFF. Filled out from reference TRBV13 and TRBJ2-1, the complete variable domain reads AAGVIQSPRHLIKEKRETATLKCYPIPRHDTVYWYQQGPGQDPQFLISFYEKMQSDKGSIPDRFSAQQFSDYHSELNMSSLELGDSALYFCASTLSSQKREAHNEQFFGPGTRLTVL.

This rearrangement joins TRBV5-1 to TRBJ2-5; D is tentatively TRBD1 or TRBD2 (5 bases each). The CDR3 runs to 13 residues. The V end was cut by 7 bases, the J end by 5 bases, with 15 bases between. Germline V gene lookup returns CDR1 SGHRS and CDR2 YFSETQ. The CDR3 loop is CASAPGPRETQYF. The CDR3 region has the DNA TGCGCCAGCGCTCCGGGACCGCGGGAGACCCAGTACTTC.